Listed below are T cell receptor beta chains from one sample, sequenced in a study of T-cell memory formation after mild COVID-19. TCRdb independently ran MiXCR on the 5' RACE reads; one entry per CDR3 protein. The top ten clones hold approximately 12% of a sample with about 500,000 distinct CDR3 sequences, around 21% of them seen once. Sequencing used PBMCs or a T cell subset sorted from them (not recorded which). Source of these receptors: an adult woman who had mild COVID-19 (a few samples of this study predate the infection). Cell type and time point are not known. CDR3s leave out the opening cysteine and the closing phenylalanine or tryptophan. A clone size is listed for some rows: how often the clone was seen (once, few, many), or a class if it is expanded.

clone_size: many
j_call: TRBJ2-3
v_call: TRBV5-1
cdr3_aa: ASSLGAGGPDTQY

clone_size: .
j_call: TRBJ1-5
v_call: TRBV7-9
cdr3_aa: ASSLETVGNQPQH

clone_size: many
j_call: TRBJ2-1
v_call: TRBV5-1
cdr3_aa: ASSLRGPGYNEQF

clone_size: .
j_call: TRBJ1-1
v_call: TRBV23-1
cdr3_aa: ASSQSRGEAF

clone_size: .
j_call: TRBJ1-1
v_call: TRBV20-1
cdr3_aa: SARLLGGLNTEAF

clone_size: few
j_call: TRBJ2-7
v_call: TRBV29-1
cdr3_aa: SDPRGRGREQY

clone_size: many
j_call: TRBJ2-1
v_call: TRBV5-1
cdr3_aa: ASSLGHEQF

clone_size: .
j_call: TRBJ1-6
v_call: TRBV20-1
cdr3_aa: SARRVTGLLSPLH

clone_size: .
j_call: TRBJ2-3
v_call: TRBV6-6
cdr3_aa: ASSYRLVDTQY

clone_size: .
j_call: TRBJ1-2
v_call: TRBV13
cdr3_aa: ASSLVYNGANYGYT

clone_size: few
j_call: TRBJ2-1
v_call: TRBV24-1
cdr3_aa: ATSDPGQGDNEQF

clone_size: many
j_call: TRBJ2-5
v_call: TRBV27
cdr3_aa: ASSSGQGEGETQY

clone_size: few
j_call: TRBJ2-1
v_call: TRBV5-5
cdr3_aa: ASSLSGGSLNNEQF

clone_size: .
j_call: TRBJ1-6
v_call: TRBV12-3/TRBV12-4
cdr3_aa: ASSPDSYVLPNSPLH

clone_size: .
j_call: TRBJ1-1
v_call: TRBV20-1
cdr3_aa: SARPGGENTEAF

clone_size: .
j_call: TRBJ1-1
v_call: TRBV20-1
cdr3_aa: SAAVPVMNTEAF

clone_size: few
j_call: TRBJ2-1
v_call: TRBV9
cdr3_aa: ASSVVGSSYNEQF

clone_size: few
j_call: TRBJ1-1
v_call: TRBV7-6
cdr3_aa: ASSRDGGSTEAF

clone_size: .
j_call: TRBJ1-5
v_call: TRBV6-5
cdr3_aa: ASSTTGSRQPQH

clone_size: .
j_call: TRBJ2-2
v_call: TRBV6-5
cdr3_aa: ASNQGARMTGELF

clone_size: few
j_call: TRBJ2-1
v_call: TRBV28
cdr3_aa: ASSSTLYEQF